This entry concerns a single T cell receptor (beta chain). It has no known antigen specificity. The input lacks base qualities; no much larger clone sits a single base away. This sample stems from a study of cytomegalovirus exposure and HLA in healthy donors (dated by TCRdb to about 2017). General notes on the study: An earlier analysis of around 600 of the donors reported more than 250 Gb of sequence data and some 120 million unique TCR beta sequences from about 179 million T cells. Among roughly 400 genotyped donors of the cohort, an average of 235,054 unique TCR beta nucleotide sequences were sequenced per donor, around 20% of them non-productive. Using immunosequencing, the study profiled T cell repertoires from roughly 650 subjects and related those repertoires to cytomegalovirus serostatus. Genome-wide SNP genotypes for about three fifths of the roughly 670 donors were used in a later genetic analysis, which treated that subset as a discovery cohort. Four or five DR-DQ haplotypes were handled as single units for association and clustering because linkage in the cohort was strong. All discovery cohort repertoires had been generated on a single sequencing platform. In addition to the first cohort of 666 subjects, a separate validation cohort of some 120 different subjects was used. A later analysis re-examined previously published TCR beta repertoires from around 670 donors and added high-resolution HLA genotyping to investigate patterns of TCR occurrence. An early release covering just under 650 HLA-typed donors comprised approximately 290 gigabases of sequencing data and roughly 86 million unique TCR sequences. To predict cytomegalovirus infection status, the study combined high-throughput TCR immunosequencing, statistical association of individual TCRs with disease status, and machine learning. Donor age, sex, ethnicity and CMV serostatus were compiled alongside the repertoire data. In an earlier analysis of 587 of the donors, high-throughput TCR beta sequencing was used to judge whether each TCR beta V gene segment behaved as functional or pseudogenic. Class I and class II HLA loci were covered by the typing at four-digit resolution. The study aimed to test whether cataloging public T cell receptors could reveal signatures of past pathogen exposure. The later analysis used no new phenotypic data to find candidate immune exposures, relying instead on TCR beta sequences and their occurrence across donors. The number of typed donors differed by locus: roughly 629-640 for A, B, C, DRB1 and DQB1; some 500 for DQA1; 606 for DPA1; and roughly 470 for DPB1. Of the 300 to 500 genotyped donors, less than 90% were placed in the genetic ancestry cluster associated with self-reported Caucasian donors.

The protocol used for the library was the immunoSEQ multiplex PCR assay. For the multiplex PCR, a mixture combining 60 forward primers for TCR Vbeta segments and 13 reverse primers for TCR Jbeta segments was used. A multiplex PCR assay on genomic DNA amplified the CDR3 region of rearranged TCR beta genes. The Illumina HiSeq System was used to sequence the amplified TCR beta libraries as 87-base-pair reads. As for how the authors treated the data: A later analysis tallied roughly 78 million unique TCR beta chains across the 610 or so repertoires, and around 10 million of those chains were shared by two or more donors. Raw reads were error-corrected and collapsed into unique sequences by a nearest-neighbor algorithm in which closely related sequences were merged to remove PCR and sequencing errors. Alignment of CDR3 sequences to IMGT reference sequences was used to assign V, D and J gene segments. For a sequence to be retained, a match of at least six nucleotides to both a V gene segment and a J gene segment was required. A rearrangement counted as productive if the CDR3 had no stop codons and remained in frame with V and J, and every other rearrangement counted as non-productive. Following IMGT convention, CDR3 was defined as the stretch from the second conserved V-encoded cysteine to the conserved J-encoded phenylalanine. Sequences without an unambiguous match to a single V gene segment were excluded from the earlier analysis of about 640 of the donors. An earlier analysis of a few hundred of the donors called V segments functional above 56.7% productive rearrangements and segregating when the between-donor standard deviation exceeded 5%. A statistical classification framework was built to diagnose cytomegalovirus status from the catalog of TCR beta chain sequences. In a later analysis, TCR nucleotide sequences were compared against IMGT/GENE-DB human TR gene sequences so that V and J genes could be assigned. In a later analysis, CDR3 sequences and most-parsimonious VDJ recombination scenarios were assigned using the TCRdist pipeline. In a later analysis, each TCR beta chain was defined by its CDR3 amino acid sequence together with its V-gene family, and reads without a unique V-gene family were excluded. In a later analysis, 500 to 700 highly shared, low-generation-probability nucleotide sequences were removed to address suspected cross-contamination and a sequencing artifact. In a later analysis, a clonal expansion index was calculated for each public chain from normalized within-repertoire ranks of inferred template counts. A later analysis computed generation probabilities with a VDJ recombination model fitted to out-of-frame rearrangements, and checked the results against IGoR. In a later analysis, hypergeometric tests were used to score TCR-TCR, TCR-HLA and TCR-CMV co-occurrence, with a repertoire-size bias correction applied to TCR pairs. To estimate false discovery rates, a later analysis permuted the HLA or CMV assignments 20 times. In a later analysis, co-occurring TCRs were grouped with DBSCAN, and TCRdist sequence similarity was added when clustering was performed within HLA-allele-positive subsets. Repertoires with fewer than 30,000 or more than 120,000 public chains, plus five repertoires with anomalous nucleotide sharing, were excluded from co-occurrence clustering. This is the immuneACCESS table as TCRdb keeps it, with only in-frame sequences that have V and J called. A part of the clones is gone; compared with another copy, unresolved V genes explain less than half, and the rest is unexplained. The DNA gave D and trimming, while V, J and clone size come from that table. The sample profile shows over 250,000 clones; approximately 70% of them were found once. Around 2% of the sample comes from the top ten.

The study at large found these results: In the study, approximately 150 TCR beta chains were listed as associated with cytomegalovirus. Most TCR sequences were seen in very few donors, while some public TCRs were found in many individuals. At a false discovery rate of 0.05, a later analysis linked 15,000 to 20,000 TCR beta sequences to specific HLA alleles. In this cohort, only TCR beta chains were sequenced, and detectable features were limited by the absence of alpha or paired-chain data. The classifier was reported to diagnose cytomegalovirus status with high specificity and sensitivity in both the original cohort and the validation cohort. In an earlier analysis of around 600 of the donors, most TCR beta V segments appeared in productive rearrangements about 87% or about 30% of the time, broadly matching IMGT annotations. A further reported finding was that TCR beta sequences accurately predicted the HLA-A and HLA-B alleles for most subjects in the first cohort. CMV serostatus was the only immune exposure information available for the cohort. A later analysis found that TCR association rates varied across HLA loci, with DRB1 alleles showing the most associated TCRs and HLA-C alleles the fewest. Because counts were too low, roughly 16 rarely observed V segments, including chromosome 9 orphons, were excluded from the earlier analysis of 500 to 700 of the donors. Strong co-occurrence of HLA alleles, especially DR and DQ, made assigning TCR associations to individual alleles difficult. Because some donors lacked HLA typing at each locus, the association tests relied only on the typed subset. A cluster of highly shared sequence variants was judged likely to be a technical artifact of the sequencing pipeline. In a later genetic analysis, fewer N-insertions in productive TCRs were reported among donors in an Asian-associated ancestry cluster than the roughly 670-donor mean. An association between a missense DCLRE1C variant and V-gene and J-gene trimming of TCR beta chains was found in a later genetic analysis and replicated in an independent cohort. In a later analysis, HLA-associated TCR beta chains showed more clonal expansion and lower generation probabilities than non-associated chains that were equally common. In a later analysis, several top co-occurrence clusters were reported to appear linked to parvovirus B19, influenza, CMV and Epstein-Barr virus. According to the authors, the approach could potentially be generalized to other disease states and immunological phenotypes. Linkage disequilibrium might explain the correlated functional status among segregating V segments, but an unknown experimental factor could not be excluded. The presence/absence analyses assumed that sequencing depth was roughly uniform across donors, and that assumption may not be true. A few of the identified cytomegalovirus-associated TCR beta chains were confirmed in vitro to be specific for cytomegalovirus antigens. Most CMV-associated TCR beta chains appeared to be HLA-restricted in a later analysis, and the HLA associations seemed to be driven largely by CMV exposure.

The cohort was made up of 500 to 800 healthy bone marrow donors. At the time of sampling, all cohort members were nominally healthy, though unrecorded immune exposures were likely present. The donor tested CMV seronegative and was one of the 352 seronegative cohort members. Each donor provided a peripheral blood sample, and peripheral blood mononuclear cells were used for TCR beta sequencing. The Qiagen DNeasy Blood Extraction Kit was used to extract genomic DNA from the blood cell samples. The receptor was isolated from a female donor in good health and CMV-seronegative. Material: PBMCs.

The nucleotides read TGTGCCAGCAGCCGTGGACTAGCGGGAGGGCCTGGTCAGTACTTC. Its product reads: CASSRGLAGGPGQYF. The sequence is built from TRBV14 and TRBJ2-5; 15 middle bases align to TRBD2. For CDR1 and CDR2, the germline V gene lists SGHDN and FVKESK. Including cysteine and phenylalanine, the CDR3 has 15 amino acids. Only CDR3 DNA is held: 45 bases, read in frame from base 1. Trimming accounts for 4 bases at V and 11 bases at J, while the number of junction bases matched to no gene is 8.